This T cell receptor (beta chain) was sequenced in a study of OX40 agonist ivuxolimab in advanced cancers. As for the study more broadly: Ivuxolimab, which targeted the costimulatory receptor OX40 (CD134), was an agonistic, fully human IgG2 monoclonal antibody. Intravenous ivuxolimab was administered to patients every 2 weeks at six dose levels: 0.01, 0.1, 0.3, 1.5, 3 and 10 mg/kg. Among the roughly 50 dose-escalation patients, about 19 had hepatocellular carcinoma, 15 or so melanoma, 9 renal cell carcinoma and 9 head and neck cancer. A male proportion of 82.7% and a mean age of 60 years, ranging from 23 to 79, were recorded for the dose-escalation cohort. Prior anti-PD-1, anti-PD-L1 or anti-CTLA-4 therapy was permitted, and checkpoint inhibitors had been received by less than 45% of dose-escalation patients. Partial responses were achieved by three dose-escalation patients, of whom one had hepatocellular carcinoma and two had cutaneous melanoma. Peripheral TCRbeta sequencing was intended to test whether TCR sequence diversity was altered and clonal T-cell expansion was caused by ivuxolimab. The monotherapy dose-escalation portion (N ≈ 52 patients) of the phase I ivuxolimab trial is reported in the paper.

Genomic DNA was extracted from sorted cells for sequencing of the TCRbeta CDR3 region. TCRbeta CDR3 regions were sequenced using the immunoSEQ Assay. This is the immuneACCESS table as TCRdb keeps it, with only in-frame sequences that have V and J called. A part of the clones is gone; compared with another copy, unresolved V genes explain less than half, and the rest is unexplained. This sample is represented by 55,000 to 65,000 clones; 80% to 90% of them were singletons. The ten biggest clones cover about 2.9% of the sample. Here is what the overall study found, with its caveats: In partial responders in the 0.1-3.0 mg/kg groups, normalized peripheral clonal expansion was found to be among the lowest, especially among CD8+ T cells. The antigen specificity of the clonally expanded peripheral T cells was not determined. Low levels of normalized T-cell clonal expansion were also seen in some patients who did not respond. After ivuxolimab, more expanded clones were found on average in CD8+ T cells than in CD4+ T cells. At doses of 0.1 to 3.0 mg/kg, clonal expansion of both CD4+ and CD8+ blood T cells was observed from baseline to week 6.

CDR1 is given as SGHTA and CDR2 as FQGTGA, both from the germline V gene. A distance of 9 bases separates the germline ends of V and J, which lose 1 base and 4 bases respectively. From its cysteine to its phenylalanine, the CDR3 spans 14 amino acids. Solely the CDR3 DNA is kept, with 42 bases framed from the first base. This clone turned up a few times. Its antigen has not been determined. Per-base quality was not reported, and no clone a single base away is much larger than it. Patients with autoimmune disease history or receiving systemic immunosuppression were excluded from the trial. In every dose cohort, peripheral blood was drawn for TCR sequencing at baseline, cycle 4 day 1, and cycle 7 day 1. The samples were drawn from a first-in-human, open-label, multicenter phase I dose-escalation trial of ivuxolimab. Adults with locally advanced or metastatic melanoma, renal cell carcinoma, hepatocellular carcinoma or head and neck squamous cell carcinoma were enrolled in the trial. Before TCR sequencing, CD4+ T cells and CD8+ T cells were sorted from peripheral blood as separate populations.

Rearrangement joined TRBV7-3 to TRBJ2-3; the D gene cannot be named for sure. This TCR was sampled from an adult with an advanced solid tumor such as melanoma, head and neck, liver or kidney cancer. The sequencing used CD4+ or CD8+ T cells sorted from blood, collected in a trial of the OX40 agonist ivuxolimab. The nucleotide sequence reads TGTGCCAGCAGCTTAAGAGTAGCCCCAGATACGCAGTATTTT. Its coded protein is CASSLRVAPDTQYF.